The present T cell receptor (beta chain) was sequenced within a study of T cell responses to AZD1222 COVID-19 vaccine. The CDR3 is 14 residues long. V was clipped by 5 bases and J by 6 bases, with 17 bases between them. Germline-derived CDR1 and CDR2 are MNHGY and SAAAGT. On this clone: Its matching antigen is unknown.

Sequencing was performed with immunoSEQ multiplex PCR; in TCRdb, only in-frame clones are kept and a portion is missing. The repertoire holds 79,000 or so clones, with around three quarters as singletons. The study, taken as a whole, reports: Most donors were white British and more were female, and clonal diversity was possibly underestimated. Spike-spanning, vaccine-associated CD4 TCRs were dominant at 160-218 and 743-854.

The chain is built from TRBV6-8 and TRBJ2-7; D is possibly TRBD2 (5 bases). This clonotype originated in an adult who received the MenACWY meningococcal vaccine as a control. The starting material was peripheral blood, obtained 28 days after the second dose of the MenACWY control vaccine. Here the CDR3 reads CASSHDYPGIEQYF. The CDR3 region has the DNA TGTGCCAGCAGTCACGATTATCCGGGGATCGAGCAGTACTTC.